This T cell receptor (beta chain) was sequenced in a study of blood T cell repertoires in COVID-19. As for the study in general: Sources were T cells, B-cell-depleted T cells, or PBMCs; the material itself was cDNA or gDNA.

In the original processing: Using reference gene primer amplification, nucleated cell counts were estimated. TCRdb's copy holds only in-frame clones and misses some; the assay was immunoSEQ multiplex PCR. D and trimming come from the DNA, and the V and J calls and clone size come from that table. Seen here are approximately 300,000 clones, 85% to 90% observed once, and the top ten hold about 9.4%. As regards this clone: The same CDR3 arises from other DNA sequences in this sample as well.

The germline V and J ends were trimmed by 6 bases and 2 bases, with 8 bases remaining between them. The CDR3 contains 12 residues. The cohort comprised adults aged roughly 18 to 95 years residing in approximately 25 US areas. Cohorts were determined from participant-reported clinical history. This chain joins TRBV12-3 or TRBV12-4 and TRBJ2-7; tentatively, D is TRBD2 (5 bases). The source of this sequence is a woman aged 25 to 45 who had recovered from COVID-19. The source material was PBMCs or T cells enriched from blood (not recorded which). This CDR3 reads CASSPGTYEQYF. The CDR3 DNA reads as TGTGCCAGCAGCCCGGGGACCTACGAGCAGTACTTC.